This T cell receptor (beta chain) comes out of a study of monozygotic twins with inflammatory bowel disease (dated by TCRdb to the late 2010s). A note on the overall study: In total, 30 or so monozygotic twin pairs made up the full study: 19 Danish pairs, all IBD-discordant, plus nine German pairs, of which four were IBD-concordant and five were IBD-discordant. Disease-associated traits were sought mainly through comparisons between IBD patients and their genetically identical healthy co-twins within discordant pairs. Each individual had, on average, about 151 000 unique TCRalpha sequences and 181 000 unique TCRbeta sequences available for analysis. Broad study findings and their caveats: Background noise and inter-individual variability may have been introduced into the repertoires by the differing immunosuppressive treatments among patients. Distinction between different T cell subtypes could not be achieved in the analysis. The results gave no support for a single strong signal or clonotype linked to IBD. IBD patients had lower TCRbeta repertoire diversity, measured by the inverse Simpson index, than their healthy co-twins. Compared with healthy twins, IBD patients had fewer clonotypes in common with other individuals, a difference most pronounced in patients showing signs of disease activity. Repertoire similarity did not differ between concordant and discordant twins, which could be due to limited statistical power.

A roughly 2.5 ml peripheral blood sample was drawn into PAXgene tubes per donor and stored at -80°C. Without T cell sorting, total RNA was isolated from whole blood using the PAXgene blood miRNA kit on an automated QIAcube. Peripheral blood from monozygotic twin pairs concordant or discordant for inflammatory bowel disease was subjected to deep TCRalpha and TCRbeta repertoire profiling with unique molecular barcoding. Smoking habits were recorded for all twin pairs, and each individual was classified as a current, former or never smoker. Reading from cysteine to phenylalanine, the CDR3 counts 14 amino acids. Only the protein is on record. According to the germline V gene (reference sequence), CDR1 reads MNHEY and CDR2 reads SMNVEV. Turning to this clonotype: No antigen is known for it.

To prepare the library, 5' RACE was applied. Preparation of each TCR library used around 3.5 ug of total RNA. For each sample, cDNA synthesis with SMARTScribe reverse transcriptase was split into eight separate reactions. During cDNA synthesis, template switching was used to introduce unique molecular identifiers that contained a 6-nucleotide sample barcode. TCRalpha and TCRbeta cDNA was amplified by two nested PCRs of 16 and 9 cycles, with bead purification after each PCR. Before amplification, the cDNA was treated with uracil DNA-glycosylase and purified using the QIAquick PCR purification kit. The second PCR added Illumina TruSeq-compatible adapters along with sample-specific barcodes. TapeStation and Qubit were used to check library quality and concentration, and 4 to 6 ng of each library went into the pool. The pooled libraries were sequenced with 2 x 100 bp reads and custom sequencing primers on an Illumina HiSeq2500 single-index Rapid Run. As for how the authors treated the data: PCR and sequencing errors were corrected by UMI-based consensus assembly using MiGEC version 1.2.6. MiXCR version 2.1.1 was used to carry out V(D)J alignment, clonotype assembly and CDR3 extraction. Normalisation of gene usage, clonotype sharing and MAIT/NKT TCR abundance was achieved by analysing the top 1000, 10 000 and 20 000 clonotypes per sample. Diversity was computed as the inverse Simpson index with the vegan R package after downsampling to 27 000 UMIs. Statistical testing used paired Mann-Whitney U tests on the discordant twin pairs and applied Benjamini-Hochberg correction for multiple testing. TCRdb reprocessed the raw reads; every CDR3 protein sequence is a single record, and DNA is not supplied. These V and J calls originate from TCRdb's pipeline instead of the authors' own analysis. For this sample, the table gives roughly 200,000 distinct CDR3 sequences. Clones ranked in the top ten supply 1.5% to 2% of the sample.

The sequence derives from a human donor with ulcerative colitis or Crohn's disease, or a healthy co-twin of an affected twin (not recorded which). The sequencing sample was made of blood. The sequence links TRBV27 to TRBJ1-2. CDR3 reads: CASSLGLGRDGYTF.